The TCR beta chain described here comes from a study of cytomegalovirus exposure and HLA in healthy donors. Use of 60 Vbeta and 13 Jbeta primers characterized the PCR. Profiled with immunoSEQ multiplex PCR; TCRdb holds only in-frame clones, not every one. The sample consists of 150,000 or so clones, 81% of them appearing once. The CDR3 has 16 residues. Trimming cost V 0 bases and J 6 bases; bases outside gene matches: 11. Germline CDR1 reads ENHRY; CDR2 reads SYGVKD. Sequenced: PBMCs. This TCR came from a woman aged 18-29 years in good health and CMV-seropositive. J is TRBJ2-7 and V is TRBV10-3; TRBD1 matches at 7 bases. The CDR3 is CAISESADRRIFEQYF. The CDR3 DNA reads TGTGCCATCAGTGAGTCGGCGGACAGGAGGATTTTCGAGCAGTACTTC.